What follows are 13 T cell receptor beta chains derived from one specimen sequenced in a study of T cell repertoires in aging, cancer and after chemotherapy. Amplification of TCR beta used genomic DNA extracted from peripheral blood. TRB rearrangements spanning V, D and J were amplified using mixed TRB-A/B primers. MiXCR was run by TCRdb on the multiplex PCR reads, yielding one entry per CDR3 protein. The sample comprises 740 or so distinct CDR3 sequences, roughly a fifth of which are singletons, and about 38% rests with the top ten. The sample consisted of blood. Every receptor here comes from a human donor with a blood cancer.

By sample fraction, this clonotype is large (0.1 to 1%). The rearrangement uses TRBV7-6 and TRBJ2-3; no clear D gene. The CDR3 is made up of 11 amino acids. CDR1 is SGHVS and CDR2 is FNYEAQ in the germline V gene. V lost 4 bases and J lost 2, with 1 base in between. The CDR3 bases are TGTGCCAGCAGCTCCACAGATACGCAGTATTTT. Protein sequence: CASSSTDTQYF.

This clonotype is deemed large. The J gene is TRBJ2-3, the V gene TRBV6-1; the D gene is possibly TRBD2 (5 bases). CDR1 MNHNS and CDR2 SASEGT come from the germline V gene. The CDR3 runs to 12 residues. V shed 3 bases and J shed 7 bases, with 8 bases lying between them. The CDR3 coding sequence is TGTGCCAGCAGTGAGCCGGGGAATACGCAGTATTTT. As protein: CASSEPGNTQYF.

By sample fraction, this clonotype is large. The CDR3 region is CASRRREGRHTGELFF. CDR3 coding DNA: TGTGCCAGCAGGAGGCGGGAGGGCCGACACACCGGGGAGCTGTTTTTT. The V call is TRBV13, the J call TRBJ2-2, with 9 bases identical to TRBD2. The CDR3 has 16 amino acids. Losses at the gene ends were 6 bases for V and 3 bases for J; bases not matched to a gene: 8. Germline V gene sequence: CDR1 PRHDT, CDR2 FYEKMQ (reference sequence). The full variable domain, in which reference TRBV13 and TRBJ2-2 provide the parts outside the CDR3, is AAGVIQSPRHLIKEKRETATLKCYPIPRHDTVYWYQQGPGQDPQFLISFYEKMQSDKGSIPDRFSAQQFSDYHSELNMSSLELGDSALYFCASRRREGRHTGELFFGEGSRLTVL.

The chain employs TRBV18 and TRBJ1-2, with 12 positions matching TRBD1. The germline V gene has CDR1 KGHSH and CDR2 LQKENI. The junction had 4 bases not matched to a gene; V was cut back by 6 bases and J by 2 bases. This CDR3 contains 15 residues. DNA for the CDR3: TGTGCCAGCTCGGCCGGGACAGGGGGCAACTATGGCTACACCTTC. It encodes CASSAGTGGNYGYTF.

This clonotype is labeled as large. The chain links TRBV12-3 or TRBV12-4 to TRBJ1-6; D is uncertain. V was trimmed by 3 bases and J by 5 bases, leaving 8 bases between them. The CDR3 is 14 residues long. CDR3 loop: CASSLGNDNSPLHF. CDR3 nucleotide sequence: TGTGCCAGCAGTTTGGGGAACGATAATTCACCCCTCCACTTT.

By sample fraction, this clonotype is medium-sized. The gene calls are TRBV24-1 and TRBJ2-5, with TRBD1 matching over 7 bases. J gave up 7 bases and V 5 bases, and 12 bases lay outside the gene matches. Per germline, CDR1 KGHDR and CDR2 SFDVKD. This CDR3 has 15 residues. The CDR3 loop is CATSGSTGPGGTQYF. The DNA for the CDR3 is TGTGCCACCAGTGGCTCGACAGGGCCAGGCGGGACCCAGTACTTC.

The V call is TRBV7-9, the J call TRBJ2-7, with D hard to call. V gave up 4 bases and J gave up 2 bases, with 27 bases separating them. Germline lookup yields CDR1 SEHNR and CDR2 FQNEAQ (reference sequence). The CDR3 totals 19 residues. The CDR3 DNA reads TGTGCCAGCAGCTCACTGTCGTTAGGGTCTACTGTCACAGCCTACGAGCAGTACTTC. This gives the protein CASSSLSLGSTVTAYEQYF.

This clonotype is classed as large (0.1 to 1%). The chain couples TRBV5-5 to TRBJ2-6; 7 bases fit TRBD1. Unmatched junction bases numbered 7, after V lost 0 bases and J lost 1 base. Germline CDR1 SGHKS, CDR2 YYEKEE (reference sequence). This CDR3 is built from 18 residues. The CDR3 reads CASSLVRDSQSGANVLTF. CDR3 sequence (DNA): TGTGCCAGCAGCTTGGTCCGGGACAGCCAGTCTGGGGCCAACGTCCTGACTTTC.

By frequency in the sample, this clonotype is medium-sized (0.01 to 0.1%). The CDR3 reads CASSLRPVDTQYF. CDR3 in DNA: TGTGCCAGCAGCTTAAGGCCGGTTGATACGCAGTATTTT. The V call is TRBV7-6, the J call TRBJ2-3; no clear D. The CDR3 loop spans 13 amino acids. From germline, CDR1 is SGHVS and CDR2 FNYEAQ. The V gene lost 2 bases and the J gene lost 6 bases, with 9 bases spanning the gap.

The chain couples TRBV2 to TRBJ1-3; D might be TRBD1 (5 bases). CDR1 and CDR2 from the germline V gene are SNHLY and FYNNEI. The CDR3 is 13 residues long. Trimming stripped 3 bases from V and 8 bases from J, with 11 bases between. CDR3 amino acids: CASSEGPADTIYF. The CDR3 nucleotides read TGTGCCAGCAGTGAGGGACCAGCGGACACCATATATTTT.

This rearrangement joins TRBV2 to TRBJ2-2; D gene unclear. The V gene lost 1 base and the J gene lost 2 bases, with 5 bases spanning the gap. This CDR3 is 14 amino acids long. Germline assignment: CDR1 SNHLY and CDR2 FYNNEI. The CDR3 DNA is TGTGCCAGCAGTGAAGGGCGAAACACCGGGGAGCTGTTTTTT. This codes for CASSEGRNTGELFF.

This clonotype was counted between two and nine times. The V gene is TRBV11-1, the J gene TRBJ2-7; D is uncertain. Trimming took 3 bases from V and 3 from J, leaving 9 bases between them. The CDR3 runs to 13 residues. The germline V gene has CDR1 SGHAT and CDR2 FQDESV (reference sequence). Here the CDR3 reads CASSLAAYYEQYF. The CDR3 nucleotides read TGTGCCAGCAGCTTGGCAGCCTACTACGAGCAGTACTTC.

Sample share makes this clonotype medium-sized. The V and J genes are TRBV20-1 and TRBJ2-7; TRBD1 agrees at 7 bases. The J segment lost 3 bases and the V segment lost 2 bases, leaving 10 bases of the junction unmatched. CDR1 DFQATT and CDR2 SNEGSKA come from the germline V gene (reference sequence). CDR3 length equals 15 residues. CDR3 amino acids: CSARNPMSGGYEQYF. CDR3 nucleotide sequence: TGCAGTGCTAGAAACCCTATGTCAGGGGGCTACGAGCAGTACTTC.